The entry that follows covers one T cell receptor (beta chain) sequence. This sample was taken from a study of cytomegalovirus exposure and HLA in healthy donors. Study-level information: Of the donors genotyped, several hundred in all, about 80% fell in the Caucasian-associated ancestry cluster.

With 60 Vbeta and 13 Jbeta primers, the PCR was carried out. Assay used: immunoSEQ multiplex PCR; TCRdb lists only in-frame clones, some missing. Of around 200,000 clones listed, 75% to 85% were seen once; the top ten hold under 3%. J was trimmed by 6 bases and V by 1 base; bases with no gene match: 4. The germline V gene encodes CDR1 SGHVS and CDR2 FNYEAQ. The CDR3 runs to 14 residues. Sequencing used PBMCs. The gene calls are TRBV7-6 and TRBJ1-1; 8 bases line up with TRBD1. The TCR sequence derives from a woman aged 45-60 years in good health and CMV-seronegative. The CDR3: CASSLVRTGSEAFF. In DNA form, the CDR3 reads TGTGCCAGCAGCTTAGTCAGGACAGGGTCTGAAGCTTTCTTT.